A selection of T cell receptor beta chains follows, all from one sample in a study of cytomegalovirus exposure and HLA in healthy donors. Profiled with immunoSEQ multiplex PCR; TCRdb holds only in-frame clones, not every one. The data contain about 55,000 clones, 70% to 85% of them singletons. The sample comprised PBMCs. These receptors all come from a young man in good health and CMV-seronegative. Both conserved end residues are trimmed from each CDR3.

V gene | CDR3 protein
TRBV11-1 | ASSLDGSPEEG
TRBV6-5 | ATRPGALANEQF
TRBV7-2 | ASSYGQNSYEQY
TRBV6-1 | ASSESLTVQETQY
TRBV11-3 | ASSAPATSNTGELF
TRBV5-4 | ASSFRQGGTGELF
TRBV9 | ASSPKSRGPPGGYT
TRBV5-1 | ASSLDGGSTDTQY
TRBV2 | ASSASGANVLT
TRBV6-1 | ASSHPAGVETQY
TRBV18 | ASSPRFLQGAGTDTQY
TRBV28 | ASSPPTGMDGYT
TRBV6-6 | ASSQKPASNQPQH
TRBV13 | ASSLASGGRETQY
TRBV28 | ASSLKQGGGTNEKLF
TRBV9 | ASSVAGGVTQY
TRBV19 | ASSTNRHSGNTIY
TRBV5-6 | ASSLVRDSLSPSYEQY
TRBV19 | ASSIDRGLSKMKQF
TRBV19 | ASRRTGYGNTIY
TRBV4-1 | ASSPRDNQPQH
TRBV30 | AWNLGGGSSYEQY
TRBV5-1 | ASSLAGGGQETQY